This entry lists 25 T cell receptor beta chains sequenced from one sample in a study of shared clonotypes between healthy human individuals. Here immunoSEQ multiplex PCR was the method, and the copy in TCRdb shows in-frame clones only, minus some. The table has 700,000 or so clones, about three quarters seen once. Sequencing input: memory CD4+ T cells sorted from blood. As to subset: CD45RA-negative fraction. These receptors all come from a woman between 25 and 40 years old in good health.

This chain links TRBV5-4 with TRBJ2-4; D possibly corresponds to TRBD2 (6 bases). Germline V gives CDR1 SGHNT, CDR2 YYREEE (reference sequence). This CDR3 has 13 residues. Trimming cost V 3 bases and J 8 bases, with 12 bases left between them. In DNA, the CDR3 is TGTGCCAGCAGCTATGTCCCGGGGGACATTCAGTACTTC. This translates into CASSYVPGDIQYF.

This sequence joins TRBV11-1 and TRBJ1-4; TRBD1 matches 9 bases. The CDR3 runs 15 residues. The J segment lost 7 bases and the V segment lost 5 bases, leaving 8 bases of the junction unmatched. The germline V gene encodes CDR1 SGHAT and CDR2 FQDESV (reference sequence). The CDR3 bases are TGTGCCAGCAGCCAACCTACAGGGGGCGGTGAAAAACTGTTTTTT. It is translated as CASSQPTGGGEKLFF.

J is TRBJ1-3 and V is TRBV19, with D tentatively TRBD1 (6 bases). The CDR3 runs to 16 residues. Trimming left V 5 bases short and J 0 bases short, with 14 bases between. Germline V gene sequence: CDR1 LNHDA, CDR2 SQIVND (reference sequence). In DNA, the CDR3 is TGTGCCAGTAGTCTACAGGGACGGCACTCTGGAAACACCATATATTTT. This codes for CASSLQGRHSGNTIYF.

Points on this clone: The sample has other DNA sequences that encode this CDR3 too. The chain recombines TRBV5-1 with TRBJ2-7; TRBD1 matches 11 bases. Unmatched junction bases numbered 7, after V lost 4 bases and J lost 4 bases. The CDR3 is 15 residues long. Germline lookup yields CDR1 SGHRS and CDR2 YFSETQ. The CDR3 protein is CASSDRTGGVYEQYF. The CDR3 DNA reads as TGCGCCAGCAGCGATCGGACAGGGGGCGTGTACGAGCAGTACTTC.

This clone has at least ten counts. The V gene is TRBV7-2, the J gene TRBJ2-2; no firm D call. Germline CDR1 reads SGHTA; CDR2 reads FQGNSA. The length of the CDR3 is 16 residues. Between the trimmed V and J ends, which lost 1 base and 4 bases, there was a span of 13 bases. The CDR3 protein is CASSLEPASGTGELFF. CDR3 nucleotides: TGTGCCAGCAGCTTAGAGCCCGCGTCGGGCACCGGGGAGCTGTTTTTT.

CDR3 loop: CASSLGGSGDTQYF. In DNA form, the CDR3 reads TGTGCCAGCAGCTTAGGCGGGAGCGGAGATACGCAGTATTTT. This chain links TRBV11-2 with TRBJ2-3, with 7 bases fitting TRBD2. The germline V gene has CDR1 SGHAT and CDR2 FQNNGV. V shed 1 base, J shed 5 bases, and the junction held 3 bases outside the gene matches. The CDR3 extends over 14 amino acids. The full variable domain, in which reference TRBV11-2 and TRBJ2-3 provide the parts outside the CDR3, is EAGVAQSPRYKIIEKRQSVAFWCNPISGHATLYWYQQILGQGPKLLIQFQNNGVVDDSQLPKDRFSAERLKGVDSTLKIQPAKLEDSAVYLCASSLGGSGDTQYFGPGTRLTVL.

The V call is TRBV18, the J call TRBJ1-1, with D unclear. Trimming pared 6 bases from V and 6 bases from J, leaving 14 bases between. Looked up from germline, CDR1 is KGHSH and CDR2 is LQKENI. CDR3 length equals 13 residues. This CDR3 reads CASSRTGGSEAFF. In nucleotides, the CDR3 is TGTGCCAGCTCTCGAACGGGCGGCTCTGAAGCTTTCTTT.

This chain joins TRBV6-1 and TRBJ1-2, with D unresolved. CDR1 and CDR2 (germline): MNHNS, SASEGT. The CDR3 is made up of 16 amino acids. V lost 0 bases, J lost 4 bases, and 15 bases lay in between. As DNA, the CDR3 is TGTGCCAGCAGTGAAGCATCACGTGAGGCAAGCTATGGCTACACCTTC. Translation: CASSEASREASYGYTF.

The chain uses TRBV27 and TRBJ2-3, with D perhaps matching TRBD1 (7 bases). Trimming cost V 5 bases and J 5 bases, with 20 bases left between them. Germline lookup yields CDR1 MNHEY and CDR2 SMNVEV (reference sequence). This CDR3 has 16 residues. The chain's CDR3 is CASSHHQTGRGDTQYF. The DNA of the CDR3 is TGTGCCAGCAGTCACCATCAGACAGGGCGGGGAGATACGCAGTATTTT.

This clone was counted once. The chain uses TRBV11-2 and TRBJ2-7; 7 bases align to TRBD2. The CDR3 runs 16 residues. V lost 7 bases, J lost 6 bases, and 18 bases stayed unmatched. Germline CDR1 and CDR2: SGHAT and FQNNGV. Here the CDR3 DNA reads TGTGCCAGCAACAACCGGGCCGGACTAGAGGTCGGCGAGCAGTACTTC. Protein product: CASNNRAGLEVGEQYF.

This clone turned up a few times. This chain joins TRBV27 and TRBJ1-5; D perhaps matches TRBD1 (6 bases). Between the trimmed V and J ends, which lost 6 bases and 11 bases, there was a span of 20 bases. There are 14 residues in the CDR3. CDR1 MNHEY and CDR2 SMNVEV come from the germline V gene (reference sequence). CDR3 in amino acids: CASSMGGPAISQHF. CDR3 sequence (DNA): TGTGCCAGCAGCATGGGGGGCCCGGCGATTTCCCAGCATTTT.

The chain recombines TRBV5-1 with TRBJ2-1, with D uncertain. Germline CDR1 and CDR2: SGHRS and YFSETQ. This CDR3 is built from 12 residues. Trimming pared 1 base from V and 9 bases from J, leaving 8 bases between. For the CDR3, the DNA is TGCGCCAGCAGCTTGTCGGAAGGTGAGCAGTTCTTC. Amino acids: CASSLSEGEQFF. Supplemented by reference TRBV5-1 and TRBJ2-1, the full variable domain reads KAGVTQTPRYLIKTRGQQVTLSCSPISGHRSVSWYQQTPGQGLQFLFEYFSETQRNKGNFPGRFSGRQFSNSRSEMNVSTLELGDSALYLCASSLSEGEQFFGPGTRLTVL.

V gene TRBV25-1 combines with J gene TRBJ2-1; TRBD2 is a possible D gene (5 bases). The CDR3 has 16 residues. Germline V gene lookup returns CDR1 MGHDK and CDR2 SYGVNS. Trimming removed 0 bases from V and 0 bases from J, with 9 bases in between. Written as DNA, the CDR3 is TGTGCCAGCAGTGAATACCACCGGGACTCCTACAATGAGCAGTTCTTC. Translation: CASSEYHRDSYNEQFF.

For the CDR3, the DNA is TGCAGCGTTCGCAGGGAAATGGGTGAAAAACTGTTTTTT. It specifies CSVRREMGEKLFF. V is TRBV29-1 and J is TRBJ1-4, with a weak D call TRBD1 (5 bases). CDR1 and CDR2 (germline): SQVTM, ANQGSEA. Between the trimmed V and J ends, which lost 5 bases and 7 bases, there was a span of 14 bases. The CDR3 has 13 residues.

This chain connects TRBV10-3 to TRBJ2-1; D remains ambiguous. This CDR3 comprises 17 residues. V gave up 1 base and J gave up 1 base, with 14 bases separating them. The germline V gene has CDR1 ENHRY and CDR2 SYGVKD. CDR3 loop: CAISELEISGSYNEQFF. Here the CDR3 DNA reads TGTGCCATCAGTGAGTTAGAGATTAGTGGGTCCTACAATGAGCAGTTCTTC.

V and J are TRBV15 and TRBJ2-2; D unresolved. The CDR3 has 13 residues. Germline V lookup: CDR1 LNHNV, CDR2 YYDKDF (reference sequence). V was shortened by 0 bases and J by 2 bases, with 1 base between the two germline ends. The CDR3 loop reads CATSRENTGELFF. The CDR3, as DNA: TGTGCCACCAGCAGAGAAAACACCGGGGAGCTGTTTTTT.

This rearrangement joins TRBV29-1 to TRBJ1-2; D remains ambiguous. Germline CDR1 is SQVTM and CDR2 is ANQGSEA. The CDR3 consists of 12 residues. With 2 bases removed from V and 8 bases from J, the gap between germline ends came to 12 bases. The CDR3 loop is CSVEPVSGGYTF. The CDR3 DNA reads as TGCAGCGTTGAACCAGTGTCGGGCGGCTACACCTTC.

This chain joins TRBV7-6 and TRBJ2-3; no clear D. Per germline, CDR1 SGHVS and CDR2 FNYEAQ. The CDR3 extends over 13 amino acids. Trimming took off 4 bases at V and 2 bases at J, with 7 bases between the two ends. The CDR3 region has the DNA TGTGCCAGCAGCTCCCGTTACACAGATACGCAGTATTTT. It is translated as CASSSRYTDTQYF.

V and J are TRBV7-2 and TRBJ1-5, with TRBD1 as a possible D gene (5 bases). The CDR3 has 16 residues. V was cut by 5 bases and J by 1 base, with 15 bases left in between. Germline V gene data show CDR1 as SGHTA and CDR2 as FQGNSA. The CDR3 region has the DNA TGTGCCAGCAGCGATACTGCAGGGTGGAGCAATCAGCCCCAGCATTTT. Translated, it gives CASSDTAGWSNQPQHF.

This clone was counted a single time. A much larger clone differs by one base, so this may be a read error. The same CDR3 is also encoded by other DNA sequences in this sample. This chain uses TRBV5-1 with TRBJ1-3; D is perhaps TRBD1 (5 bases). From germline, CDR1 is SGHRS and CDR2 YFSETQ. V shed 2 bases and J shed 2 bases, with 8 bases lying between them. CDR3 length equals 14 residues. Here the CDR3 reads CASSLGTAGNTIYF. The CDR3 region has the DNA TGCGCCAGCAGCTTAGGGACGGCTGGAAACACCATATATTTT.

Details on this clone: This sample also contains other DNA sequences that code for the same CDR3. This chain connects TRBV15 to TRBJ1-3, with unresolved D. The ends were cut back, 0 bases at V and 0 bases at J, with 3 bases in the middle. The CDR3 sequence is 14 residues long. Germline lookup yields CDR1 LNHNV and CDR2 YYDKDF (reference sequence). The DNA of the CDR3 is TGTGCCACCAGCAGAGATACCTCTGGAAACACCATATATTTT. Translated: CATSRDTSGNTIYF.

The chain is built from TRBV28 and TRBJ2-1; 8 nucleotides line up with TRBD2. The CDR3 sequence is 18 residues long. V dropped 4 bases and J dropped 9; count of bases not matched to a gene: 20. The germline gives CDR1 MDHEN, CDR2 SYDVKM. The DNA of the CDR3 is TGTGCCAGCAGTTCACTTCCGGGACTAGAGCGGGGATATGCTGAGCAGTTCTTC. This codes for CASSSLPGLERGYAEQFF.

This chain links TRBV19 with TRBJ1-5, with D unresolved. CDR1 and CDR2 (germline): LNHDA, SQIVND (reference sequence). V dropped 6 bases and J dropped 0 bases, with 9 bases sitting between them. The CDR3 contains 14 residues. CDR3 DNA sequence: TGTGCCAGTAGGGGGATCCATAGCAATCAGCCCCAGCATTTT. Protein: CASRGIHSNQPQHF.

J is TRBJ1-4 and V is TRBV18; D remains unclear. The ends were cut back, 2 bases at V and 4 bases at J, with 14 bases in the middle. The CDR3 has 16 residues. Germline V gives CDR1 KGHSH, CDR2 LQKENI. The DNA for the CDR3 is TGTGCCAGCTCACCAAAACCGGGCCGAAATAATGAAAAACTGTTTTTT. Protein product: CASSPKPGRNNEKLFF. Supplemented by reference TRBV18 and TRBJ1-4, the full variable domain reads NAGVMQNPRHLVRRRGQEARLRCSPMKGHSHVYWYRQLPEEGLKFMVYLQKENIIDESGMPKERFSAEFPKEGPSILRIQQVVRGDSAAYFCASSPKPGRNNEKLFFGSGTQLSVL.

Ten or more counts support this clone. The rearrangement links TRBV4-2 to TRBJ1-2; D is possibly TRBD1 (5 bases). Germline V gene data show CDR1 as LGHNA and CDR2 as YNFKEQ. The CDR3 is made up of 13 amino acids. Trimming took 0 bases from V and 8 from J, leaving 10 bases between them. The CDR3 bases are TGTGCCAGCAGCCAAGATTCGGGGGTCGGCTACACCTTC. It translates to CASSQDSGVGYTF.